This section outlines one T cell receptor beta chain sequence together with its context. This clonotype was detected ten times or more. No antigen is known for it. Base quality data are lacking; no much larger clone is found one base away. The library was prepared using PCR. The listed sequencing device is Illumina HiSeq 4000. Bulk TCR libraries were prepared as previously described, using TCR primers listed in Table S5. The Qiagen AllPrep DNA/RNA kit was used to purify total RNA. Before analysis, reads from multiple sequencing runs of the same library were pooled. The authors processed their data as follows. Only reads with exact TCR constant sequence were kept, trimmed to 150 nt, and grouped by their 12-nt molecular barcodes. Within each barcode group, reads were sub-clustered at a 15% Levenshtein threshold, and quality-weighted consensus sequences were built per RNA molecule. Non-functional sequences were removed, as were lower-count sequences one edit away from another. Based on a fit of two negative binomial distributions, barcode sub-clusters having less than 20% of the maximum read count were discarded. TCRdb's own reprocessing of the public reads used fastp at Q25 and MiXCR and kept productive beta chains. Each CDR3 protein appears once, grouped with its most common genes and DNA. None of the V and J calls come from the authors' own analysis; TCRdb made them. The sample table lists tens of thousands of distinct CDR3 sequences, roughly a fifth of them with a count of one. The ten largest account for approximately 1% of the sample.

This record comes from a study of molecular identifiers for immune sequencing clone quantification (dated by TCRdb to 2016 to 2018). About the full investigation: For a replicate experiment, the RNA from either approximately 20,000 or 98,000 naive CD8 T cells was divided into five aliquots, and four of those aliquots went on to sequencing. This methods study benchmarked molecular-identifier clustering-based TCR repertoire sequencing (MIDCIRS) and TCR RNA copy counting, using CD8 T cells to do so.

Naive CD8 T cell libraries were made from approximately 20,000 to 1,000,000 sorted cells using 10%, 30% or 50% of purified RNA. Naive CD8 T cells, defined as CD8+CD4-CCR7+CD45RA+, were FACS-sorted into RLT Plus buffer on a BD FACSAria II. Roughly 10 TCR copies' worth of Jurkat RNA were spiked into about 20,000-1,000,000 naive CD8 T cell samples to test detection sensitivity. CD8 T cells were enriched with RosetteSep CD8+ T Cell Enrichment Cocktail and Ficoll-Paque, followed by ACK red cell lysis. CDR1 and CDR2 (LGHDT, YNNKEL) derive from the germline V gene (reference sequence). V and J are truncated by 0 bases and 0 bases respectively, leaving an intervening sequence of 13 bases. Including the terminal cysteine and phenylalanine, the CDR3 comprises 17 residues. Kept here is only the CDR3 DNA, which spans 51 bases and is read in frame from base 1. Overall results and qualifications from the work: When barcode sub-clustering was omitted, TCR diversity was inflated by chimeric consensus sequences, with chimeras reaching as high as 47%. A single cell's worth of spiked-in Jurkat TCR RNA was reported detectable even among about a million naive CD8 T cells. Around 2.9 recovered TCR RNA copies per cell were obtained by modeling, versus roughly 10 by digital PCR, implying a capture efficiency of about 30%. The naive libraries included spiked-in Jurkat TCR RNA (about 9 copies' worth), and this Jurkat TCR RNA is not part of the donor repertoire. The sizes of highly expanded clones could end up underestimated when identical TCR molecules share a barcode. In CMV-specific effector cells, clones with more than 20 RNA copies accounted for over 99% of molecules, whereas in naive cells such clones accounted for under 1%.

Recombination connected TRBV3-1 to TRBJ2-3; tentative D gene TRBD2, with 5 bases matching. Material: naive CD8+ T cells from blood, with Jurkat cell RNA spiked in. The sample's cell subset or site label, in plain terms: FACS-sorted CD8+CD4-CCR7+CD45RA+ naive T cells. The receptor's source is a human donor in good health. Some libraries in this study had Jurkat cell RNA spiked in. The DNA sequence is given as TGTGCCAGCAGCCAAGAAGGTACTAGGATGAGCACAGATACGCAGTATTTT. Its coded protein is CASSQEGTRMSTDTQYF.